The 7 T cell receptor beta chains below were found in one sample sequenced in a study of early T cells in non-severe SARS-CoV-2 infection. One entry per CDR3 protein results from TCRdb running MiXCR on the 5' RACE reads. The table has tens of thousands of distinct CDR3 sequences, 4.5% seen once. The sequenced material came from whole blood. These receptors all stem from an adult who was a healthcare worker with PCR-confirmed SARS-CoV-2 infection or an uninfected control (not recorded which).

There are many counts of this clonotype. The chain uses TRBV12-3 or TRBV12-4 and TRBJ2-5; 9 positions agree with TRBD1. V was clipped by 3 bases and J by 6 bases; unmatched bases: 14. There are 17 residues in the CDR3. Written as DNA, the CDR3 is TGTGCCAGCAGTTTCCCGACTCCGGGACAGGGTGAAAAGACCCAGTACTTC. Translating gives CASSFPTPGQGEKTQYF.

In this sample, this clonotype turned up many times. The J gene is TRBJ1-4, the V gene TRBV20-1; maybe TRBD1 (5 bases). This CDR3 is 18 amino acids long. V shed 5 bases and J shed 7 bases, with 29 bases lying between them. Germline assignment: CDR1 DFQATT and CDR2 SNEGSKA (reference sequence). The CDR3 loop is CSAPAQLMRRGVGEKLFF. CDR3 nucleotide sequence: TGCAGTGCTCCCGCCCAGTTAATGCGTCGGGGCGTTGGTGAAAAACTGTTTTTT.

This clonotype has a count of ten or more. The chain joins TRBV12-3 or TRBV12-4 to TRBJ2-5; D not resolved. The CDR3 is 13 amino acids. V was shortened by 1 base and J by 5 bases, with 8 bases between the two germline ends. The CDR3 sequence: CASSLGSLETQYF. Written as DNA, the CDR3 is TGTGCCAGCAGTTTAGGCAGTCTTGAGACCCAGTACTTC.

This clonotype was seen many times. V usage is TRBV24-1 and J usage is TRBJ1-1; 8 nucleotides align to TRBD1. The CDR3 runs to 12 residues. With 7 bases clipped from V and 3 bases from J, the junction kept 0 bases outside the gene matches. Germline values: CDR1 KGHDR, CDR2 SFDVKD. The CDR3 coding sequence is TGTGCCACCAGGGACAGGGACACTGAAGCTTTCTTT. Translating it yields CATRDRDTEAFF.

The chain combines TRBV3-2 with TRBJ2-1; the D call in the table, TRBD1, was not verified against the DNA. TRBV3-2 is listed as a pseudogene. The CDR3 extends over 17 amino acids. CDR3 bases: TGTGCCAGCAGCCAGACGCCCCGGGACACTTTCTACAATGAGCAGTTCTTC. Its protein is CASSQTPRDTFYNEQFF.

This clonotype was recorded many times. The genes are TRBV18 and TRBJ1-5; no firm D call. V lost 2 bases to trimming and J lost 2 bases, with 4 bases between them. Germline CDR1 and CDR2: KGHSH and LQKENI. The CDR3 totals 13 residues. The CDR3 protein is CASSPEGNQPQHF. The CDR3 DNA sequence: TGTGCCAGCTCACCAGAGGGCAATCAGCCCCAGCATTTT.

There are many counts of this clonotype. The V gene is TRBV28, the J gene TRBJ2-7; no firm D call. Germline V gives CDR1 MDHEN, CDR2 SYDVKM. With 1 base removed from V and 1 base from J, the gap between germline ends came to 11 bases. The CDR3 runs to 15 residues. The CDR3 loop reads CASSLSSGTSYEQYF. The CDR3 DNA reads TGTGCCAGCAGTTTATCTTCGGGTACTTCCTACGAGCAGTACTTC.